Below are 4 T cell receptor beta chains sequenced from a single sample in a study of T cell responses to AZD1222 COVID-19 vaccine. Sequenced by immunoSEQ multiplex PCR; TCRdb stores in-frame clones only, minus some. The data hold about 130,000 clones, with approximately 88% observed a single time. This sample comprised peripheral blood, obtained on day 0 of AZD1222 vaccination. These TCRs come from an adult in good health.

The chain joins TRBV30 to TRBJ2-7; no definite D call. The CDR3 runs to 12 residues. Trimming pared 2 bases from V and 1 base from J, leaving 6 bases between. Germline V gene data show CDR1 as GTSNPN and CDR2 as SVGIG (reference sequence). CDR3 coding DNA: TGTGCCTGGAGTCCAGCGTCCTACGAGCAGTACTTC. This encodes CAWSPASYEQYF.

The V call is TRBV6-4, the J call TRBJ2-1, with 7 bases matching TRBD2. The CDR3 sequence is 14 residues long. Germline lookup yields CDR1 MRHNA and CDR2 SNTAGT. V lost 6 bases, J lost 6 bases, and 8 bases stayed unmatched. The CDR3 bases are TGTGCCAGCAGCGGGGACTACTTCAGCAATGAGCAGTTCTTC. Protein sequence: CASSGDYFSNEQFF.

The V call is TRBV12-3 or TRBV12-4, the J call TRBJ1-4; D is unclear. The V end was cut by 6 bases, the J end by 8 bases, with 10 bases between. The CDR3 spans 12 residues. CDR3 nucleotide sequence: TGTGCCAGCAGCCAAGGAAGGGAAAAACTGTTTTTT. Its translation is CASSQGREKLFF.

The genes are TRBV2 and TRBJ1-2; D perhaps matches TRBD1 (5 bases). There are 12 residues in the CDR3. Trimming pared 4 bases from V and 7 bases from J, leaving 10 bases between. Germline-derived CDR1 and CDR2 are SNHLY and FYNNEI. In DNA form, the CDR3 reads TGTGCCAGCAGTGCAGGGCGAGGTGGCTACACCTTC. It translates to CASSAGRGGYTF.